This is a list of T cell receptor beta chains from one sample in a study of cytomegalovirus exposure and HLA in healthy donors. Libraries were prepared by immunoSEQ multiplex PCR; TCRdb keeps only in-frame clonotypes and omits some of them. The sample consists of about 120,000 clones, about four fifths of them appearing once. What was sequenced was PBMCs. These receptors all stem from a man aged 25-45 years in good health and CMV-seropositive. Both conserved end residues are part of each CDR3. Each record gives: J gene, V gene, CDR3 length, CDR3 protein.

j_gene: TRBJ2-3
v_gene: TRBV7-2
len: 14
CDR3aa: CASSPGTLTDTQYF

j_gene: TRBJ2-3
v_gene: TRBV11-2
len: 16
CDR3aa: CASSFWTSGGGWTQYF

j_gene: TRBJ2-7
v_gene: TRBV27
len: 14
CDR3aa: CASSLGTGAYEQYF

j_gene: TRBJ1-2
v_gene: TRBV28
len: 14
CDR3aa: CASSQTDRVNGYTF

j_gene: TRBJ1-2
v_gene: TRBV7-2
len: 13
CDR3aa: CASSSGQAIGYTF

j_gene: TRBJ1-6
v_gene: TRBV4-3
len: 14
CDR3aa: CASSQVQVGSPLHF

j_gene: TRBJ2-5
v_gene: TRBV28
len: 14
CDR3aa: CASRDPRQVETQYF

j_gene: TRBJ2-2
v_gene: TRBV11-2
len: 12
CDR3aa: CASSPFPGELFF

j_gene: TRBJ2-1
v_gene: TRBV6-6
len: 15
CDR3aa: CASSYPGGGGHEQFF

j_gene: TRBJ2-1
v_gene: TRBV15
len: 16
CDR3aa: CATSRDSRGLVNEQFF

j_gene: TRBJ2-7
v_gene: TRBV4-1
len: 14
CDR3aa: CASSQEESSYEQYF

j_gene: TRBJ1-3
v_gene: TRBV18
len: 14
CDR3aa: CASSPPGGGNTIYF

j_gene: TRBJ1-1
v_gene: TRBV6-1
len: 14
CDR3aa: CASRESRGLTEAFF

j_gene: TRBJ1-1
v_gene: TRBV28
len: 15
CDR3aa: CASSKIGGRNTEAFF

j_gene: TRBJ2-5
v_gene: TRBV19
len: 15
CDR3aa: CASSGGAGGRETQYF

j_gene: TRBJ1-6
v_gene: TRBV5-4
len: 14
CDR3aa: CASSLDRGDSPLHF

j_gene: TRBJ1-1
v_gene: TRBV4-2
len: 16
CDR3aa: CASSQQLTRGNTEAFF

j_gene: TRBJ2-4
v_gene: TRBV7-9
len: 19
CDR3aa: CASSSGMGQGRAAKNIQYF

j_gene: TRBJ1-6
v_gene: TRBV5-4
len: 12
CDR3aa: CASSLTGMALHF

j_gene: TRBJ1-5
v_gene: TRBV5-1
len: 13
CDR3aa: CASSRDSNQPQHF

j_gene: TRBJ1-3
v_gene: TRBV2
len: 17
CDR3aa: CASKDPGGTRYGNTIYF